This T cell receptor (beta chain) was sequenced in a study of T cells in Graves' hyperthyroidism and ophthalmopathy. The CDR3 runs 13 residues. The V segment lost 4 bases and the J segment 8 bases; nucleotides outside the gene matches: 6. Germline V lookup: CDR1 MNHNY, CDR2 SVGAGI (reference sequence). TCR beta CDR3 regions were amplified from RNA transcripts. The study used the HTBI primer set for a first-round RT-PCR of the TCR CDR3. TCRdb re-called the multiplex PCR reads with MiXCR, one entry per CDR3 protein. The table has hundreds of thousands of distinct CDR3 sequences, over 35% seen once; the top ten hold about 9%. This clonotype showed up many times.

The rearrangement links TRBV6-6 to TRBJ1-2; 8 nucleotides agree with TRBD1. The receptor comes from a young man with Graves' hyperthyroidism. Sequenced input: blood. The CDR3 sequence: CASSWTGTGGYTF. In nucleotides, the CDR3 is TGTGCCAGCAGTTGGACAGGGACTGGCGGCTACACCTTC.